A selection of T cell receptor beta chains follows, all from one sample in a study of blood T cell repertoires in COVID-19. Here immunoSEQ multiplex PCR was the method, and the copy in TCRdb shows in-frame clones only, minus some. The table lists 65,000 to 95,000 clones, roughly 77% of them singletons. The sequenced sample consisted of peripheral blood. The source of these receptors is a man aged 50 to 60 with active or convalescent COVID-19. CDR3s include the opening cysteine and the closing phenylalanine or tryptophan. The D gene is left open where the match is weak. Size is omitted from some rows. Given values are once, few, many or a class for expanded clones.

v_call	clone_size	d_call	j_call	cdr3_aa	cdr3_nt
TRBV12-3/TRBV12-4	NA	NA	TRBJ2-3	CASSPTGRDTQYF	TGTGCCAGCAGCCCGACAGGGAGGGATACGCAGTATTTT
TRBV3-1/TRBV3-2	NA	NA	TRBJ2-3	CASSQEWLVDTQYF	TGTGCCAGCAGCCAAGAGTGGCTGGTGGATACGCAGTATTTT
TRBV9	NA	NA	TRBJ1-1	CASSVTGYTEAFF	TGTGCCAGCAGCGTTACAGGGTACACTGAAGCTTTCTTT
TRBV11-2	NA	NA	TRBJ1-1	CASTRGNTEAFF	TGTGCCAGCACTAGGGGGAACACTGAAGCTTTCTTT
TRBV4-1	few	NA	TRBJ1-6	CASSPETASNSPLHF	TGCGCCAGCAGCCCGGAGACGGCTTCTAATTCACCCCTCCACTTT
TRBV4-1	NA	TRBD2	TRBJ2-5	CASSQPPILTSGGKNQETQYF	TGCGCCAGCAGCCAACCCCCGATCCTTACTAGCGGGGGGAAAAACCAAGAGACCCAGTACTTC
TRBV28	NA	TRBD1	TRBJ1-6	CASWDSFSSYNSPLHF	TGTGCCAGCTGGGACAGCTTTAGCTCCTATAATTCACCCCTCCACTTT
TRBV7-2	NA	TRBD2	TRBJ2-7	CASSSGLAGVSSYEQYF	TGTGCCAGCAGCTCGGGACTAGCGGGGGTGAGCTCCTACGAGCAGTACTTC
TRBV7-8	NA	NA	TRBJ2-3	CASSSRGAVTDTQYF	TGTGCCAGCAGCTCCCGGGGGGCCGTCACAGATACGCAGTATTTT
TRBV9	once	NA	TRBJ1-1	CASSVSLSMNTEAFF	TGTGCCAGCAGCGTGTCGCTCTCTATGAACACTGAAGCTTTCTTT
TRBV5-5	NA	TRBD1	TRBJ1-5	CASSLSGQENQPQHF	TGTGCCAGCAGCTTGTCGGGACAGGAGAATCAGCCCCAGCATTTT
TRBV13	NA	NA	TRBJ2-2	CASSPRTGELFF	TGTGCCAGCAGCCCGAGAACCGGGGAGCTGTTTTTT
TRBV11-2	NA	NA	TRBJ1-1	CASSFGGDGTEAFF	TGTGCCAGCAGCTTTGGGGGGGATGGGACTGAAGCTTTCTTT
TRBV7-2	NA	NA	TRBJ2-7	CASSLATQGEQYF	TGTGCCAGCAGCTTAGCTACGCAGGGCGAGCAGTACTTC
TRBV10-3	once	NA	TRBJ1-5	CAISDGGFSNQPQHF	TGTGCCATCAGTGACGGAGGATTTAGCAATCAGCCCCAGCATTTT
TRBV10-3	NA	TRBD2	TRBJ2-1	CAISEIAGVGNEQFF	TGTGCCATCAGTGAGATAGCGGGGGTGGGCAATGAGCAGTTCTTC
TRBV5-1	NA	NA	TRBJ2-1	CASSPGDGRDSYNEQFF	TGCGCCAGCAGCCCGGGGGACGGGCGGGACTCCTACAATGAGCAGTTCTTC
TRBV24-1	NA	TRBD1	TRBJ2-3	CATSDTDRGPTDTQYF	TGTGCCACCAGTGACACCGACAGGGGCCCCACAGATACGCAGTATTTT
TRBV9	NA	NA	TRBJ2-4	CASSVDGVNLAKNIQYF	TGTGCCAGCAGCGTAGACGGGGTGAACCTAGCCAAAAACATTCAGTACTTC
TRBV7-8	few	NA	TRBJ2-3	CASSSPEARSTDTQYF	TGTGCCAGCAGCTCGCCGGAGGCCCGGAGCACAGATACGCAGTATTTT
TRBV19	NA	NA	TRBJ1-2	CASSPVVQGWGYTF	TGTGCCAGTAGTCCAGTCGTTCAGGGGTGGGGCTACACCTTC
TRBV6-5	NA	TRBD1	TRBJ2-2	CASSPDRVSGELFF	TGTGCCAGCAGCCCGGACAGGGTGAGCGGGGAGCTGTTTTTT
TRBV6-5	NA	TRBD2	TRBJ2-1	CASSYSGRPREQFF	TGTGCCAGCAGTTACTCCGGGAGGCCCCGGGAGCAGTTCTTC
TRBV27	NA	TRBD2	TRBJ2-3	CASSLGTSGYLDTQYF	TGTGCCAGCAGTTTAGGGACTAGCGGCTATCTGGATACGCAGTATTTT
TRBV19	NA	NA	TRBJ2-1	CASSIPFGGYNEQFF	TGTGCCAGTAGTATCCCCTTCGGAGGGTACAATGAGCAGTTCTTC
TRBV5-4	NA	TRBD2	TRBJ2-3	CASSLASGGLTDTQYF	TGTGCCAGCAGCTTGGCTAGCGGGGGCCTGACAGATACGCAGTATTTT
TRBV5-1	NA	NA	TRBJ2-5	CASSILHREGETQYF	TGCGCCAGCAGCATACTCCACAGGGAGGGAGAGACCCAGTACTTC
TRBV5-4	NA	NA	TRBJ1-1	CASSLLSNTEAFF	TGTGCCAGCAGCTTATTATCGAACACTGAAGCTTTCTTT
TRBV7-9	NA	TRBD1	TRBJ1-1	CASSKGQAKAFF	TGTGCCAGCAGCAAAGGACAGGCAAAAGCTTTCTTT
TRBV11-2	NA	NA	TRBJ1-3	CASSRRVVDTIYF	TGTGCCAGCAGCCGGAGGGTTGTAGACACCATATATTTT
TRBV28	NA	NA	TRBJ1-3	CASSLEGGSGNTIYF	TGTGCCAGCAGTTTAGAAGGGGGCTCTGGAAACACCATATATTTT
TRBV6-5	few	NA	TRBJ1-4	CASSFGQHNEKLFF	TGTGCCAGCAGTTTCGGACAGCATAATGAAAAACTGTTTTTT
TRBV7-3	NA	NA	TRBJ2-2	CASRRGQGTGELFF	TGTGCCAGCAGGCGGGGGCAGGGCACCGGGGAGCTGTTTTTT
TRBV6-5	NA	TRBD1	TRBJ1-2	CASSYRIGQAYGYTF	TGTGCCAGCAGTTACCGAATTGGACAGGCCTATGGCTACACCTTC
TRBV30	NA	TRBD2	TRBJ2-2	CAWRPLAGGGRELFF	TGTGCCTGGAGGCCCCTGGCGGGGGGGGGCCGGGAGCTGTTTTTT
TRBV6-6	NA	TRBD1	TRBJ1-5	CASSRDRRKNSNQPQHF	TGTGCCAGCAGTCGGGACAGGAGGAAAAATAGCAATCAGCCCCAGCATTTT
TRBV5-5	many	TRBD1	TRBJ1-2	CASSRTGGTYGGYTF	TGTGCCAGCAGCCGAACAGGGGGAACCTATGGTGGCTACACCTTC
TRBV2	NA	TRBD1	TRBJ1-2	CASMDGTGSYGYTF	TGTGCCAGCATGGATGGGACAGGGAGCTATGGCTACACCTTC
TRBV19	many	NA	TRBJ1-5	CASSIDSINQPQHF	TGTGCCAGTAGTATAGACAGTATTAATCAGCCCCAGCATTTT
TRBV7-3	NA	NA	TRBJ1-1	CASSSGPGNTEAFF	TGTGCCAGCAGCTCAGGGCCGGGGAACACTGAAGCTTTCTTT
TRBV27	NA	NA	TRBJ2-7	CASSFLGSGEQYF	TGTGCCAGCAGTTTTTTGGGGTCGGGGGAGCAGTACTTC
TRBV4-1	NA	TRBD2	TRBJ2-1	CASSLRTSGVNEQFF	TGCGCCAGCAGCCTACGGACTAGCGGGGTGAATGAGCAGTTCTTC
TRBV19	few	NA	TRBJ1-2	CASSIQATHYGYTF	TGTGCCAGTAGTATTCAGGCGACACACTATGGCTACACCTTC
TRBV7-6	NA	NA	TRBJ2-6	CASSLDRTGANVLTF	TGTGCCAGCAGCTTAGACAGAACTGGGGCCAACGTCCTGACTTTC
TRBV11-2	once	NA	TRBJ2-3	CASSLGTGSPDTQYF	TGTGCCAGCAGCTTAGGAACGGGGAGCCCAGATACGCAGTATTTT